The present entry profiles one T cell receptor (beta chain) with its context. After re-calling the 5' RACE reads, TCRdb lists one entry per CDR3 protein, DNA absent. The sample's table shows approximately 380,000 distinct CDR3 sequences. The entry originates in a study of T cells expressing NK-cell markers. Study summary: Among the eight sequenced donors, seven tested HCMV-seropositive and one tested seronegative.

This receptor was taken from a man aged 18-70 years in good health. The source material was blood T cells: a sorted CD56 or NKG2C T cell subset, CD4+ or CD8+ T cells, or bulk PBMC T cells (not recorded which).

The CDR3 sequence: CASKQGQGGAEQYF. The chain uses TRBV5-4 and TRBJ2-7; TCRdb names TRBD1, which stays unverified in the absence of DNA. This CDR3 spans 14 amino acids. Germline lookup yields CDR1 SGHNT and CDR2 YYREEE (reference sequence).